This record looks at one TCR beta chain sequence and its context. The target of this receptor is not known. Base quality data are lacking; no much larger clone is found one base away. The library was obtained by 5' RACE. Sequenced on an Illumina HiSeq 2000. A universal primer binding site was introduced by template switching, and a unique molecular identifier was present in the final cDNA, enabling accurate counting of TCR cDNA molecules. First-strand cDNA for TCR alpha and beta chains was synthesized from specific primers in the conserved constant-segment region. To control for contamination, each cDNA library was double barcoded with a SMART-Mk sample barcode plus Illumina barcodes. TruSeq adapter sequences, together with Illumina sample barcodes, were added in two successive PCR steps. The TCR alpha and beta cDNA libraries were sequenced on the Illumina HiSeq platform using custom primers. Processing in the source paper ran as follows. MiGEC processed the raw reads to extract unique molecular identifiers, while MiXCR was used to determine the CDR3 positions. Recombination models were inferred per individual with the repgenHMM and IGoR tools using an EM algorithm. The analysis of shared clonotypes was done with the tcR package in R, with sharing normalized by the product of cloneset sizes. To study raw recombination without the effects of thymic and clonal selection, out-of-frame nonproductive sequences were analyzed. The public reads were quality trimmed at Q25 with fastp and then assembled into clones with MiXCR by TCRdb, keeping productive beta chains. For every CDR3 protein sequence, its rows merge into one entry that carries the most common genes and DNA. TCRdb, not the authors, supplied the V and J calls. The sample records hundreds of thousands of distinct CDR3 sequences, 21% of which are singletons. The ten largest clones capture about 4.5% of the sample.

Its CDR3 holds 15 amino acids, cysteine through phenylalanine. CDR3 DNA only is kept here, 45 bases in frame from base 1. V was cut back by 3 bases and J by 1 base, leaving a gap of 10 bases between them. In the germline V gene, CDR1 corresponds to SGDLS and CDR2 to YYNGEE. The record originates from a study of identical twins (dated by TCRdb to about 2016). At the level of the whole study: The study deep-sequenced TCR alpha and beta repertoires from monozygotic twins, unrelated adults of various ages and cord blood to test whether fetal clonotypes persist. To rule out contamination, replicate twin experiments were performed at different times with different library preparation protocols. Here is what the overall study found, with its caveats: Compared with coincidental sharing between unrelated individuals, out-of-frame TCR alpha sequences shared between twins had an excess of sequences with low generation probability. Zero-insertion analyses could be partly confounded by invariant T cells such as MAIT and iNKT, though diverse VJ usage argued against such confounding for most clonotypes. In monozygotic twins, recombination models systematically underestimated out-of-frame TCR alpha sharing, but the models matched the sharing seen between unrelated individuals. Because the same donors could not be followed over many years, the conclusions depended on cross-sectional statistical analysis. Abundant cord blood beta clonotypes had fewer insertions, young adult naive repertoires showed a similar but weaker trend, and memory repertoires showed no such trend. In beta out-of-frame sequences, excess twin sharing was weaker, because having fewer shared sequences lowered the signal-to-noise ratio.

Every donor in the study was a healthy Caucasian. The twin cohort consisted of three pairs of female monozygotic twins, all aged 18 to 29 years. RNA for TCR libraries was isolated from peripheral blood mononuclear cells. These sequences were also reported in another study, on T cells expressing NK-cell markers. In that second paper, the authors write: In sorted CD3+CD56+NKG2C+, CD3+CD56+NKG2C- and CD3+CD56-NKG2C+ T-cell subsets from eight donors, TCR beta-chain repertoires were profiled. Among the eight sequenced donors, seven were HCMV-seropositive and one was HCMV-seronegative. In several experiments an anti-gammadeltaTCR antibody was added to restrict sorting to alphabetaTCR-expressing T cells. In over 5 donors, the dominant CD3+CD56+NKG2C+ clonotypes were among the top 10 CD8+ clonotypes and accounted for about 1.0-7.5% of CD8+ T cells. Those dominant clonotypes were again the most abundant among CD3+CD56-NKG2C+ cells in a few donors, at about 25-60.1%. Whether the expanded NKG2C-expressing T cell clones were specific for HCMV antigens remained unclear. Randomly selected healthy volunteers, three men and five women, were used as the eight sequenced donors. HCMV serostatus was determined by detecting HCMV-specific IgG in serum with a commercial ELISA kit. For roughly 6 donors, bulk peripheral blood T-cell repertoires were also sequenced from unsorted PBMC. MIGEC handled demultiplexing of the reads and grouping by UMI, while MiTCR was used to assemble and quantify clonotypes. To exclude erroneous sequences, only TCR cDNA sequences supported by at least two reads were retained. The tcR package was used for downstream repertoire analysis, and clonotypes were matched across fractions by CDR3 nucleotide sequence plus V segment. VDJmatch was used to annotate antigen specificity against VDJdb, with one amino acid substitution allowed in CDR3.

Sequencing was carried out using PBMCs. The chain is assembled from TRBV9 and TRBJ2-2; TRBD2 might be the D gene, on 6 matching bases. This receptor was taken from a woman aged 18-35 years in good health. The CDR3 is CASSGDGRNTGELFF. The nucleotide sequence is given as TGTGCCAGCAGCGGGGACGGGAGGAACACCGGGGAGCTGTTTTTT.